The T cell receptor (beta chain) under discussion was sequenced for a study of regulatory T cells in long-lasting Graves disease. General observations from the study: Preferential use of TRBV28, TRBJ1-2 and TRBJ2-5 was seen in persistent disease.

The V gene's germline CDR1 is SGHTA and CDR2 FQGTGA. V trimming: 5 bases; J trimming: 15 bases; junction bases outside the gene matches: 8. This CDR3 comprises 12 residues. About this clonotype: What it recognizes is unknown.

This sample's time point: newly diagnosed GD, antithyroid drugs for less than 3 months. Following extraction of RNA from PBMCs, that RNA was used to make the TCR library. For TCR beta, libraries came from iRepertoire HTBI primers and Arm-PCR of CDR3 regions. TCRdb passed the multiplex PCR reads through MiXCR, listing each CDR3 protein once. Of around 450,000 distinct CDR3 sequences in the sample, about 16% were seen once. These data also formed part of another study, on T cells in Graves' hyperthyroidism and ophthalmopathy. That investigation notes: Patients were aged 18 to 65, had disease duration under 2 months, and had newly diagnosed hyperthyroidism. First-round RT-PCR of the TCR CDR3 relied on the HTBI primer set.

The material was peripheral blood mononuclear cells (PBMCs), obtained at new diagnosis, from a patient treated with antithyroid drugs. The chain carries TRBV7-3 and TRBJ2-1; TRBD2 aligns across 9 bases. The source of this sequence is a man aged 35-49 years with Graves disease. The CDR3 DNA sequence: TGTGCCAGCAGCCCACTGCTAGCGGGACCGTTCTTC. This sequence encodes CASSPLLAGPFF.